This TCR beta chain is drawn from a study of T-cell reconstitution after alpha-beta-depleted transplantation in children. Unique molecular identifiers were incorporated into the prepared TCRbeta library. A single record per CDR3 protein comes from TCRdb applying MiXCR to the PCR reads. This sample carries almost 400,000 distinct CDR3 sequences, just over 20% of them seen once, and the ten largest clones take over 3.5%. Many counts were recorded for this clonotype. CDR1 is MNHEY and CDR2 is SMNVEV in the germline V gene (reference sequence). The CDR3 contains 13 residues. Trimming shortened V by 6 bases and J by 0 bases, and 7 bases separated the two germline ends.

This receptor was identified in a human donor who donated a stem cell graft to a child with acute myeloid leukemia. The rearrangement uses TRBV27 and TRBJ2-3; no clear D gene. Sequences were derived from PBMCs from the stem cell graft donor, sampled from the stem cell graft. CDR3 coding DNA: TGTGCCAGCAGGACTTGGAGCACAGATACGCAGTATTTT. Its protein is CASRTWSTDTQYF.